These 10 T cell receptor beta chains originate from one sample sequenced in a study of blood T cell repertoires in COVID-19. Profiled with immunoSEQ multiplex PCR; TCRdb holds only in-frame clones, not every one. Altogether some 200,000 clones are present, around nine tenths being singletons, with the ten largest covering approximately 3.3%. Sequencing input: peripheral blood. Receptors originate from a man younger than 30 with active or convalescent COVID-19.

This sequence joins TRBV11-2 and TRBJ1-2; D is ambiguous. CDR3 length equals 14 residues. Deletions cut 5 bases from V and 7 bases from J, with 17 bases between. In germline, CDR1 is SGHAT, CDR2 FQNNGV. The CDR3 is CASSLPWRASGYTF. The CDR3, as DNA: TGTGCCAGCAGCCTACCGTGGAGGGCGAGTGGCTACACCTTC.

V usage is TRBV29-1 and J usage is TRBJ1-1, with 7 bases that match TRBD1. The germline V gene has CDR1 SQVTM and CDR2 ANQGSEA. The V gene end was trimmed by 7 bases and the J gene end by 0 bases; junction bases not matched to a gene: 2. The CDR3 has 12 residues. The CDR3 DNA sequence: TGCAGCGCGGGACAGATGAACACTGAAGCTTTCTTT. This codes for CSAGQMNTEAFF.

This chain connects TRBV11-2 to TRBJ1-2; D is possibly TRBD1 (5 bases). The V gene lost 4 bases and the J gene lost 10 bases, with 22 bases spanning the gap. Germline CDR1 reads SGHAT; CDR2 reads FQNNGV. This CDR3 comprises 15 residues. Written as DNA, the CDR3 is TGTGCCAGCAGCTCACTTATCGGGACTCCGAGAAACTACACCTTC. Protein: CASSSLIGTPRNYTF.

In this sample, this clone turned up once. V gene TRBV10-3 combines with J gene TRBJ1-2, with D hard to call. The CDR3 is 13 residues long. Germline values: CDR1 ENHRY, CDR2 SYGVKD. Trimming shortened V by 2 bases and J by 4 bases, and 8 bases separated the two germline ends. The chain's CDR3 is CAISEDGGYGYTF. CDR3 DNA: TGTGCCATCAGTGAGGACGGAGGCTATGGCTACACCTTC.

The CDR3 DNA sequence: TGCGCCAGCAGCTCGTTTTTGTCTGGGGCCAACGTCCTGACTTTC. Translation gives CASSSFLSGANVLTF. V gene TRBV5-1 combines with J gene TRBJ2-6; no reliable D call. There are 15 residues in the CDR3. Trimming stripped 3 bases from V and 1 base from J, with 8 bases between. In germline, CDR1 is SGHRS, CDR2 YFSETQ.

The rearrangement links TRBV2 to TRBJ1-6, with 8 positions matching TRBD1. The V segment lost 3 bases and the J segment 7 bases; nucleotides outside the gene matches: 5. There are 15 residues in the CDR3. CDR1 SNHLY and CDR2 FYNNEI come from the germline V gene. The CDR3 sequence is CASSDRGPWNSPLHF. The CDR3 nucleotides are TGTGCCAGCAGTGACAGGGGGCCTTGGAATTCACCCCTCCACTTT.

The rearrangement joins TRBV6-1 to TRBJ1-1; D is ambiguous. CDR1 and CDR2 from the germline V gene are MNHNS and SASEGT. The CDR3 has 15 residues. V was trimmed by 1 base and J by 3 bases, leaving 12 bases between them. The CDR3 region has the DNA TGTGCCAGCAGTGAAGACGGGTCCTTTCACACTGAAGCTTTCTTT. Its protein product is CASSEDGSFHTEAFF.

The CDR3 loop reads CASSDDSIGEKLFF. Here the CDR3 DNA reads TGTGCCAGCAGCGACGACAGCATAGGTGAAAAACTGTTTTTT. This chain uses TRBV3-1 (or the pseudogene TRBV3-2) with TRBJ1-4; D is possibly TRBD1 (5 bases). Germline V gene data show CDR1 as LGHDT and CDR2 as YNNKEL (reference sequence). The CDR3 contains 14 residues. V was clipped by 5 bases and J by 7 bases, with 14 bases between them.

The sample holds a few counts of this clone. The chain combines TRBV5-1 with TRBJ1-4; D uncertain. CDR1 and CDR2 (germline): SGHRS, YFSETQ. Trimming shortened V by 0 bases and J by 8 bases, and 8 bases separated the two germline ends. The CDR3 covers 13 residues. The CDR3 DNA follows: TGCGCCAGCAGCTTGGGACGGGAAGAAAAACTGTTTTTT. Protein product: CASSLGREEKLFF.

Here the CDR3 reads CASSWDIRSPLHF. In DNA, the CDR3 is TGTGCCAGCAGTTGGGACATACGGTCACCCCTCCACTTT. J is TRBJ1-6 and V is TRBV2, with D tentatively TRBD1 (6 bases). The CDR3 consists of 13 residues. Germline V lookup: CDR1 SNHLY, CDR2 FYNNEI. Deletions cut 5 bases from V and 10 bases from J, with 12 bases between. The full variable domain, its missing parts supplied by reference TRBV2 and TRBJ1-6, is EPEVTQTPSHQVTQMGQEVILRCVPISNHLYFYWYRQILGQKVEFLVSFYNNEISEKSEIFDDQFSVERPDGSNFTLKIRSTKLEDSAMYFCASSWDIRSPLHFGNGTRLTVT.